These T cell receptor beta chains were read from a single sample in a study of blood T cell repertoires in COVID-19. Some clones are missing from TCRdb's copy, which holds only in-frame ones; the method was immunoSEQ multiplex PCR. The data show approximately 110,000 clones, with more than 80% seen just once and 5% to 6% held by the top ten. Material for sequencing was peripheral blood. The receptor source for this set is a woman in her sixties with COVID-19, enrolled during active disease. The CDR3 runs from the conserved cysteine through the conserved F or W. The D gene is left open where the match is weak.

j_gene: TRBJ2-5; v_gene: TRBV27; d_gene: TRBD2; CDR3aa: CASSGRPSGGAGETQYF; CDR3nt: TGTGCCAGCAGTGGTAGACCTAGCGGGGGGGCGGGGGAGACCCAGTACTTC
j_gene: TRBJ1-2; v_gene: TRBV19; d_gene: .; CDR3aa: CASSSKGAIYGYTF; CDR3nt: TGTGCCAGTTCGTCGAAAGGGGCGATCTATGGCTACACCTTC
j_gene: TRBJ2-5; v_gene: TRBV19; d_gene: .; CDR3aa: CASSRGVEETQYF; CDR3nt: TGTGCCAGTAGTAGAGGAGTGGAAGAGACCCAGTACTTC
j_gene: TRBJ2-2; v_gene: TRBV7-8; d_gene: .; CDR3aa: CASSLPPSVNTGELFF; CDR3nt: TGTGCCAGCAGCCTCCCCCCCTCAGTGAACACCGGGGAGCTGTTTTTT
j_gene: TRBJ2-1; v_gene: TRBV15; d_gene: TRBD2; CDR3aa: CATSRDRGLGSLGQFF; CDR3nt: TGTGCCACCAGCAGAGATAGGGGACTAGGATCGTTAGGGCAGTTCTTC
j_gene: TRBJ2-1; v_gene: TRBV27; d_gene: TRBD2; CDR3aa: CASNGGLAGYNEQFF; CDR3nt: TGTGCCAGCAATGGGGGTCTAGCGGGTTACAATGAGCAGTTCTTC
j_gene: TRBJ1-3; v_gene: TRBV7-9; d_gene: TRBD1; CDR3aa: CASSSRTGLGANTIYF; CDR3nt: TGTGCCAGCAGCTCCCGGACAGGGTTAGGAGCCAACACCATATATTTT
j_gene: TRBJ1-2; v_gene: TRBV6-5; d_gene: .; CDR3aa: CASSYSAGALGGYTF; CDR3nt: TGTGCCAGCAGTTACTCGGCGGGCGCACTCGGTGGCTACACCTTC
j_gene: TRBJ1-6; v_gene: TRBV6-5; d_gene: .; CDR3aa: CASTSDNYNSPLHF; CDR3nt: TGTGCCAGCACCTCGGACAACTATAATTCACCCCTCCACTTT
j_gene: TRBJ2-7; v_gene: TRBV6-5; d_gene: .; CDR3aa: CASRRAEGEQYF; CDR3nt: TGTGCCAGCAGGAGGGCCGAAGGCGAGCAGTACTTC
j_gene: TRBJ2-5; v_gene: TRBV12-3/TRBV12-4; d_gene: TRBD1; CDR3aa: CASSLDRAGAQYF; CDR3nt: TGTGCCAGCAGTTTGGACAGGGCAGGGGCCCAGTACTTC
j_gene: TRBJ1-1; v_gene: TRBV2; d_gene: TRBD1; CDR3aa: CASSVQGARDTEAFF; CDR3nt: TGTGCCAGCAGTGTTCAGGGGGCGAGAGATACTGAAGCTTTCTTT
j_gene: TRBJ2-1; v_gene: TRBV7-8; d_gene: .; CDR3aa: CASSSPGTPRVDEQFF; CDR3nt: TGTGCCAGCAGCTCGCCTGGGACACCGCGGGTGGATGAGCAGTTCTTC
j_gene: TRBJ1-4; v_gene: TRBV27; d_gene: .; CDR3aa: CASSLYSGVEKLFF; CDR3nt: TGTGCCAGCAGTTTGTATTCAGGGGTCGAAAAACTGTTTTTT
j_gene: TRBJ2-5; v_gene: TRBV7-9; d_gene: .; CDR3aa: CASSLSGFQETQYF; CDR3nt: TGTGCCAGCAGCTTATCGGGGTTCCAAGAGACCCAGTACTTC
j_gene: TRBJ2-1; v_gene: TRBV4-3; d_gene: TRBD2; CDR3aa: CASSQDLSGGADEQFF; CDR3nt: TGCGCCAGCAGCCAAGATCTGAGCGGGGGGGCCGATGAGCAGTTCTTC
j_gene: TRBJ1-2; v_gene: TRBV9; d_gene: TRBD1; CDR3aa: CASSAPGQGIGDYGYTF; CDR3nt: TGTGCCAGCAGCGCCCCCGGACAGGGGATTGGGGACTATGGCTACACCTTC
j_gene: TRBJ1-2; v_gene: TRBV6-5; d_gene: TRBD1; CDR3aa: CASSSRDRGVGYTF; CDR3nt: TGTGCCAGCAGTTCCCGGGACAGGGGTGTTGGCTACACCTTC